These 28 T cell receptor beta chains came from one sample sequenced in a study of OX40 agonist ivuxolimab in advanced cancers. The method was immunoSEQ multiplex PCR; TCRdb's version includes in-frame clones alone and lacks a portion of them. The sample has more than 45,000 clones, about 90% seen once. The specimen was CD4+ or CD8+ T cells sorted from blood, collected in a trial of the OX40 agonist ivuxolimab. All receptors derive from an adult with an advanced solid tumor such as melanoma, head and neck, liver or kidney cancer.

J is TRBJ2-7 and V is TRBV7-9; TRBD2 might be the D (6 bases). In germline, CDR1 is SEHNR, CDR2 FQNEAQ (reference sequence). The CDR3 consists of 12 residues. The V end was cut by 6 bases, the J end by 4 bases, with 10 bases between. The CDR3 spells CASSRGKYEQYF. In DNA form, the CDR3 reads TGTGCCAGCAGTCGGGGGAAGTACGAGCAGTACTTC.

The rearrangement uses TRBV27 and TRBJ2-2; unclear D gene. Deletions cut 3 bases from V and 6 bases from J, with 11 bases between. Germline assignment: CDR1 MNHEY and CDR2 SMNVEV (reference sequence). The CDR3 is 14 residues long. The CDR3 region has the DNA TGTGCCAGCAGTTTTGGGCTCCCGTCCGGGGAGCTGTTTTTT. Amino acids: CASSFGLPSGELFF.

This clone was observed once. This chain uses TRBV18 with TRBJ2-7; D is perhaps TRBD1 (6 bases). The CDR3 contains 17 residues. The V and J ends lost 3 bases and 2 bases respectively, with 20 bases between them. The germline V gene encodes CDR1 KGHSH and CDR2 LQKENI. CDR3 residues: CASSPGLEGEPTYEQYF. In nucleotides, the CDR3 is TGTGCCAGCTCACCGGGGCTAGAGGGGGAACCAACCTACGAGCAGTACTTC.

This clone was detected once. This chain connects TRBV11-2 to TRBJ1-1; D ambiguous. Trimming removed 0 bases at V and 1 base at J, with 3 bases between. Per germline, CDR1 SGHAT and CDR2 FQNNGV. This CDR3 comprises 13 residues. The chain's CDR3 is CASSLDANTEAFF. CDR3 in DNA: TGTGCCAGCAGCTTAGATGCGAACACTGAAGCTTTCTTT. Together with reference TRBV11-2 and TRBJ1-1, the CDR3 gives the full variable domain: EAGVAQSPRYKIIEKRQSVAFWCNPISGHATLYWYQQILGQGPKLLIQFQNNGVVDDSQLPKDRFSAERLKGVDSTLKIQPAKLEDSAVYLCASSLDANTEAFFGQGTRLTVV.

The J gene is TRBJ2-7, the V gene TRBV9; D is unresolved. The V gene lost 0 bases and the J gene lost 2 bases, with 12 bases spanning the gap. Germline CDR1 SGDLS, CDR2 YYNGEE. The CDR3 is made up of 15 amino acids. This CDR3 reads CASSVDPSSPYEQYF. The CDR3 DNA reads TGTGCCAGCAGCGTAGATCCATCGTCCCCCTACGAGCAGTACTTC.

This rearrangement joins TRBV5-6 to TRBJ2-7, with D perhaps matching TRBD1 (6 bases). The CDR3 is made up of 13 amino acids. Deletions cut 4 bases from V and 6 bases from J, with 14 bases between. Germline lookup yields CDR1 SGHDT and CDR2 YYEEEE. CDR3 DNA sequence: TGTGCCAGCAGCGCCGGGACACCGTCCGAGCAGTACTTC. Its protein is CASSAGTPSEQYF.

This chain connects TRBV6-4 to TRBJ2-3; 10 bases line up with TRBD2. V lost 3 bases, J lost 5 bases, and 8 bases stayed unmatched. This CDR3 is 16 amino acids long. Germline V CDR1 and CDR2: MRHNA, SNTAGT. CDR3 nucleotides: TGTGCCAGCAGTGAGCTATCTAGCGGGGGCCGAGATACGCAGTATTTT. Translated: CASSELSSGGRDTQYF.

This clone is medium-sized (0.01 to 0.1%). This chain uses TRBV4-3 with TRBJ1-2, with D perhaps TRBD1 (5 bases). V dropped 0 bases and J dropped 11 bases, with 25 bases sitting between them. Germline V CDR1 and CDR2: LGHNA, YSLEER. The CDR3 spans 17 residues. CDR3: CASSQDRFEGRLPAYTF. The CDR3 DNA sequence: TGCGCCAGCAGCCAAGATAGGTTTGAGGGGCGCCTGCCGGCGTACACCTTC.

The CDR3 DNA follows: TGCGCCAGCAGCCAAGAGGCAGGGGTCTTGATGGAGCAGTACTTC. Its protein product is CASSQEAGVLMEQYF. The chain employs TRBV4-1 and TRBJ2-7, with D possibly TRBD1 on 6 matching bases. The CDR3 has 15 amino acids. The germline gives CDR1 MGHRA, CDR2 YSYEKL. Trimming removed 0 bases from V and 7 bases from J, with 16 bases in between.

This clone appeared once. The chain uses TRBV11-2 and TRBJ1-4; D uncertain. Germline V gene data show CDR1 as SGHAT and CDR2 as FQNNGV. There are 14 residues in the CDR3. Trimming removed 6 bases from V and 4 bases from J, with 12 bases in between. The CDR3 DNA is TGTGCCAGCAGTAGGGAAGGGAATAATGAAAAACTGTTTTTT. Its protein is CASSREGNNEKLFF.

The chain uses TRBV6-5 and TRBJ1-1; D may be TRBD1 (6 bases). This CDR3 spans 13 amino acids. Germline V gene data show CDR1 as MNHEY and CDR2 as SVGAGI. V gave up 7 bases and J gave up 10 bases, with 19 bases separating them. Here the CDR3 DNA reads TGTGCCAGCACCGGGAACAGGGATTTAAGAGCTTTCTTT. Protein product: CASTGNRDLRAFF.

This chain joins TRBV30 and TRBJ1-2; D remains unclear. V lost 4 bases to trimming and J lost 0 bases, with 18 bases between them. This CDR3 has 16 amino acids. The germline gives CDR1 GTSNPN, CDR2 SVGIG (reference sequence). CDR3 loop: CAWITRSRGANYGYTF. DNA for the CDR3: TGTGCCTGGATTACCCGTTCACGGGGAGCTAACTATGGCTACACCTTC.

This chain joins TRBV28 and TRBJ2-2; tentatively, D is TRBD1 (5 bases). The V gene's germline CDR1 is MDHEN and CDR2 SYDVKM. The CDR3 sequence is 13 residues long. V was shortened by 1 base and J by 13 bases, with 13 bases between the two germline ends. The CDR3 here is CASSLFTGWALFF. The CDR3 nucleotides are TGTGCCAGCAGTTTATTTACAGGCTGGGCGCTGTTTTTT.

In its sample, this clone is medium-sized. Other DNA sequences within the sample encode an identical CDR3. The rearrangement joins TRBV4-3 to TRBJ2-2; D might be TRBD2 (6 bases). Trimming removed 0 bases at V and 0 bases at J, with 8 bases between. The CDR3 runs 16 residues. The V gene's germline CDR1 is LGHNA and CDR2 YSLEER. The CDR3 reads CASSQEGGANTGELFF. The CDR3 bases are TGCGCCAGCAGCCAAGAGGGCGGGGCGAACACCGGGGAGCTGTTTTTT.

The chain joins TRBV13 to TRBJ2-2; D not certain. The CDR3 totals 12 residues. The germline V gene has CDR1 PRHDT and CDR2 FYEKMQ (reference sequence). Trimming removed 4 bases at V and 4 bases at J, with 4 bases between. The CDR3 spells CASSSGTGELFF. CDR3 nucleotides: TGTGCCAGCAGCTCCGGCACCGGGGAGCTGTTTTTT.

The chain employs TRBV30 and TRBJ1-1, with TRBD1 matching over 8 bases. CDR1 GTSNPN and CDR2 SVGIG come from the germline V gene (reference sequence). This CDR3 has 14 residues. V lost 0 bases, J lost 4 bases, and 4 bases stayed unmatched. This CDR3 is CAWSVITGGTEAFF. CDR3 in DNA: TGTGCCTGGAGTGTAATCACAGGGGGCACTGAAGCTTTCTTT.

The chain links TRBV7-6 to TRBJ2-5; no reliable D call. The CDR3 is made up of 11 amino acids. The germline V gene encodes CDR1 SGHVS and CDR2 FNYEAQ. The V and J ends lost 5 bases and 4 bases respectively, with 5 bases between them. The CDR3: CASSIVETQYF. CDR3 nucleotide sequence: TGTGCCAGCAGCATAGTAGAGACCCAGTACTTC.

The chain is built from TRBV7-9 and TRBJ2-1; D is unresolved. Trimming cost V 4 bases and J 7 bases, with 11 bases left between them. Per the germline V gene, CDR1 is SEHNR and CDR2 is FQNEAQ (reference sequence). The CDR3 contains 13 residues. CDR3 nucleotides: TGTGCCAGCAGCTCGATACATGGTAATGAGCAGTTCTTC. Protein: CASSSIHGNEQFF.

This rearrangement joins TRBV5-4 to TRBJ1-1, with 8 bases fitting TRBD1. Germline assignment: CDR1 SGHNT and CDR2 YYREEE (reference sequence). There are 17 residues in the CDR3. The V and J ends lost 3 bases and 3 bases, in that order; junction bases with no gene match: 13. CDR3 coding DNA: TGTGCCAGCAGCTCGGGGGTACCAGGGGGCGCGTACACTGAAGCTTTCTTT. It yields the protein CASSSGVPGGAYTEAFF.

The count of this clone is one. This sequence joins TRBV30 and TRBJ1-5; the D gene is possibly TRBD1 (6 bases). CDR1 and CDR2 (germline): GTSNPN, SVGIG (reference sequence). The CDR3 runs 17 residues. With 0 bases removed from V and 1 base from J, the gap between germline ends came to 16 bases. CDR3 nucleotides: TGTGCCTGGAGTGTCTATATCGGGGGGGGCAGCAATCAGCCCCAGCATTTT. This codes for CAWSVYIGGGSNQPQHF.

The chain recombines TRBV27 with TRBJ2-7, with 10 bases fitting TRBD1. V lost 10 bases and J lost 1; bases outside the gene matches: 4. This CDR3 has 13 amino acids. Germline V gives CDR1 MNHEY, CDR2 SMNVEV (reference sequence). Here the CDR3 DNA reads TGTGCCACCAGGACAGGGGGTTCCTACGAGCAGTACTTC. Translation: CATRTGGSYEQYF.

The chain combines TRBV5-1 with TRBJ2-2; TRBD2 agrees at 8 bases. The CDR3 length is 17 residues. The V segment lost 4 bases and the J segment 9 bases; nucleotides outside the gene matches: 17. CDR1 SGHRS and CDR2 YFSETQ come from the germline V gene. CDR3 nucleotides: TGCGCCAGCAGCCCGTCCTTTCCGGGGGGGCTCCCAAGGGAGCTGTTTTTT. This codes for CASSPSFPGGLPRELFF. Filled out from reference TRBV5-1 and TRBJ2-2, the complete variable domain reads KAGVTQTPRYLIKTRGQQVTLSCSPISGHRSVSWYQQTPGQGLQFLFEYFSETQRNKGNFPGRFSGRQFSNSRSEMNVSTLELGDSALYLCASSPSFPGGLPRELFFGEGSRLTVL.

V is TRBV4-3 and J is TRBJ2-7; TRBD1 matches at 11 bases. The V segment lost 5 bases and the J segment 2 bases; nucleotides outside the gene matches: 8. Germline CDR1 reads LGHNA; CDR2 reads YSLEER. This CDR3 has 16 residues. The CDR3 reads CASSKGGGQGAYEQYF. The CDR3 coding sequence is TGCGCCAGCAGCAAGGGTGGGGGACAGGGGGCCTACGAGCAGTACTTC.

The CDR3: CASSLERTPNQPQHF. The CDR3 DNA follows: TGTGCCAGCAGTTTAGAAAGGACACCCAATCAGCCCCAGCATTTT. The rearrangement links TRBV27 to TRBJ1-5; D perhaps matches TRBD1 (5 bases). This CDR3 has 15 amino acids. Per germline, CDR1 MNHEY and CDR2 SMNVEV (reference sequence). V lost 2 bases and J lost 3, with 11 bases in between.

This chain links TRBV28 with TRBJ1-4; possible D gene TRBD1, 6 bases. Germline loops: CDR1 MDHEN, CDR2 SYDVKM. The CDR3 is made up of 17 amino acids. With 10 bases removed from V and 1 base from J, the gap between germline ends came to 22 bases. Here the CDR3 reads CATHDRSKEGTNEKLFF. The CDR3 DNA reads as TGTGCCACCCACGACAGGTCGAAGGAGGGAACTAATGAAAAACTGTTTTTT.

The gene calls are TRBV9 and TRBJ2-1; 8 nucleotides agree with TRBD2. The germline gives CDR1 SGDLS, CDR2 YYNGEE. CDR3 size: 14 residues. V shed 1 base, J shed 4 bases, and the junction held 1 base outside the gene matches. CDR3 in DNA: TGTGCCAGCAGCGTAAGCGGGGGTTACAATGAGCAGTTCTTC. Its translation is CASSVSGGYNEQFF. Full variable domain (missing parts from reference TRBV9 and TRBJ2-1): DSGVTQTPKHLITATGQRVTLRCSPRSGDLSVYWYQQSLDQGLQFLIQYYNGEERAKGNILERFSAQQFPDLHSELNLSSLELGDSALYFCASSVSGGYNEQFFGPGTRLTVL.

The CDR3 loop is CASSEGAFSYNEQFF. The CDR3 nucleotides are TGCGCCAGCAGTGAAGGAGCTTTTTCCTACAATGAGCAGTTCTTC. The chain joins TRBV10-1 to TRBJ2-1; no firm D call. Germline V lookup: CDR1 WNHNN, CDR2 SYGVQD (reference sequence). V lost 3 bases and J lost 1, with 10 bases in between. CDR3 size: 15 residues.

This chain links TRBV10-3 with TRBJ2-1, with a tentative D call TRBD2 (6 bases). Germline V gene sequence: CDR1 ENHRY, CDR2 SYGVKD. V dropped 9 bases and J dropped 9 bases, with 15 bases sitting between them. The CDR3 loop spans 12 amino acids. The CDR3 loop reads CAITAPGSEQFF. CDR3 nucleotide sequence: TGTGCCATAACCGCCCCCGGGAGTGAGCAGTTCTTC.